This T cell receptor (beta chain) was captured by sequencing in a study of cytomegalovirus exposure and HLA in healthy donors (dated by TCRdb to 2016 to 2017). About the investigation overall: An earlier analysis of approximately 550 of the donors reported approximately 300 Gb of sequence data and approximately 110 million unique TCR beta sequences from roughly 180 million T cells. An early release covering 550 to 650 HLA-typed donors comprised roughly 300 gigabases of sequencing data and roughly 85 million unique TCR sequences. Of the roughly 400 genotyped donors, roughly 80% were placed in the genetic ancestry cluster associated with self-reported Caucasian donors. The study was designed to test whether signatures of past pathogen exposure could be identified by cataloging public T cell receptors. The T cell repertoires of some 670 subjects were profiled by immunosequencing and related to cytomegalovirus serostatus. A separate validation cohort of roughly 120 different subjects was used in addition to the 666-subject first cohort. To predict cytomegalovirus infection status, the study combined high-throughput TCR immunosequencing, statistical association of individual TCRs with disease status, and machine learning. A later analysis re-analyzed previously published TCR beta repertoires from roughly 600 donors and added high-resolution HLA genotyping to study TCR occurrence patterns. Rather than drawing on any new phenotypic data, the later analysis identified candidate immune exposures from TCR beta sequences and the way those sequences occurred across donors. In an earlier analysis of 587 of the donors, high-throughput TCR beta sequencing was used to judge whether each TCR beta V gene segment behaved as functional or pseudogenic. Donor age, sex, ethnicity and CMV serostatus were compiled together with the repertoire data. In a later genetic analysis, genome-wide SNP genotypes for about three fifths of the roughly 670 donors were used, and that subset was treated as a discovery cohort. All discovery cohort repertoires had been generated using a single sequencing platform. Both class I and class II loci were covered by HLA typing, at four-digit resolution. The number of typed donors differed by locus: roughly 629-640 for A, B, C, DRB1 and DQB1; 500 to 550 for DQA1; approximately 600 for DPA1; and around 490 for DPB1. Four or five DR-DQ haplotypes were handled as single units for association and clustering because linkage in the cohort was strong. Among about 400 genotyped donors of the cohort, an average of about 220,000 unique TCR beta nucleotide sequences was sequenced per donor, of which about 19% were non-productive.

On the study overall, not on this receptor specifically: Several of the top co-occurrence clusters appeared to be linked to parvovirus B19, influenza, CMV and Epstein-Barr virus, according to a later analysis. In an earlier analysis of roughly 500 of the donors, most TCR beta V segments appeared in productive rearrangements about 90% or about 30% of the time, broadly matching IMGT annotations. Compared with equally common non-associated chains, HLA-associated TCR beta chains in a later analysis were more clonally expanded and had lower generation probabilities. The classifier was reported to diagnose cytomegalovirus status with high specificity and sensitivity in both the original and validation cohorts. The earlier analysis of 450 to 700 of the donors excluded seventeen rarely observed V segments, including chromosome 9 orphons, because counts were too low. In a later genetic analysis, fewer N-insertions in productive TCRs were reported among donors in an Asian-associated ancestry cluster than the roughly 670-donor mean. A later analysis associated some 17,000 TCR beta sequences with specific HLA alleles at a false discovery rate of 0.05. Because HLA typing was unavailable for some donors at each locus, only the typed subset was used in association tests. A cluster of highly shared sequence variants was judged likely to be a technical artifact of the sequencing pipeline. Correlated functional status among segregating V segments might be attributable to linkage disequilibrium, but an unknown experimental factor could not be ruled out. The authors suggested that the approach could potentially be extended to other disease states and immunological phenotypes. In a later analysis, the rate of TCR association differed among HLA loci, with DRB1 alleles having the most associated TCRs and HLA-C alleles having the fewest. According to a later analysis, most CMV-associated TCR beta chains appeared to be HLA-restricted, and the HLA associations seemed to be driven largely by CMV exposure. V-gene and J-gene trimming of TCR beta chains was associated with a missense DCLRE1C variant in a later genetic analysis, and the association was replicated in an independent cohort. The study gave a list of more than 150 TCR beta chains associated with cytomegalovirus. Across donors, most TCR sequences were observed very rarely, whereas some public TCRs were present in many individuals. A further reported finding was that TCR beta sequences accurately predicted the HLA-A and HLA-B alleles for most subjects in the first cohort. Strong co-occurrence of HLA alleles, especially DR and DQ, made assigning TCR associations to individual alleles difficult. In vitro tests confirmed that a few of the cytomegalovirus-associated TCR beta chains recognize cytomegalovirus antigens. Sequencing depth was assumed to be roughly uniform across donors in the presence/absence analyses, though that assumption may not hold. CMV serostatus was the only immune exposure information available for the cohort. The cohort was sequenced for TCR beta chains only, and without alpha or paired-chain data the features that could be detected were limited.

To prepare the library, the immunoSEQ multiplex PCR assay was applied. For the multiplex PCR, a mixture combining 60 forward primers for TCR Vbeta segments and 13 reverse primers for TCR Jbeta segments was used. Amplification of the CDR3 region of rearranged TCR beta genes was performed with a multiplex PCR assay on genomic DNA. The amplified TCR beta libraries were sequenced on the Illumina HiSeq System as 87-base-pair reads. The original methods were these. A later analysis counted some 74 million unique TCR beta chains across the 650 to 800 repertoires, and some 11 million of these chains were shared by at least two donors. To remove PCR and sequencing errors, raw reads were error-corrected and collapsed into unique sequences using a nearest-neighbor algorithm that merged closely related sequences. Alignment of CDR3 sequences to IMGT reference sequences was used to assign V, D and J gene segments. For a sequence to be retained, a match of at least six nucleotides was required to both a V gene segment and a J gene segment. A rearrangement counted as productive if the CDR3 had no stop codons and remained in frame with V and J, and every other rearrangement counted as non-productive. CDR3 was defined by IMGT convention, running from the second conserved V-encoded cysteine to the conserved J-encoded phenylalanine. The earlier analysis of about 570 of the donors excluded any sequence lacking an unambiguous match to a single V gene segment. An earlier analysis of fewer than 650 of the donors classified V segments as functional when productive rearrangements were above 56.7% and as segregating when the standard deviation between donors was above 5%. A statistical classification framework was built for diagnosing cytomegalovirus status from the catalog of TCR beta chain sequences. In a later analysis, TCR nucleotide sequences were compared against IMGT/GENE-DB human TR gene sequences so that V and J genes could be assigned. A later analysis assigned CDR3 sequences and most-parsimonious VDJ recombination scenarios with the TCRdist pipeline. In a later analysis, each TCR beta chain was defined by its CDR3 amino acid sequence together with its V-gene family, and reads without a unique V-gene family were excluded. In a later analysis, fewer than 600 highly shared, low-generation-probability nucleotide sequences were removed to address suspected cross-contamination and a sequencing artifact. For each public chain, a later analysis derived a clonal expansion index from normalized ranks of inferred template counts within each repertoire. In a later analysis, generation probabilities were computed using a VDJ recombination model fitted to out-of-frame rearrangements, and the results were checked against IGoR. A later analysis scored TCR-TCR, TCR-HLA and TCR-CMV co-occurrence with hypergeometric tests, applying a repertoire-size bias correction to TCR pairs. A later analysis estimated false discovery rates by permuting HLA or CMV assignments 20 times. In a later analysis, co-occurring TCRs were grouped using DBSCAN, with TCRdist sequence similarity added in when clustering inside HLA-allele-positive subsets. Repertoires with fewer than 30,000 or more than 120,000 public chains, plus five repertoires with anomalous nucleotide sharing, were excluded from co-occurrence clustering. TCRdb provides this immuneACCESS table in a form limited to in-frame rearrangements. Some clones are lacking; in checked studies, under half of them reflect an unresolved V gene, and why the rest are absent is not known. V and J calls and clone size come straight from that table; D and trimming were deduced from the DNA. Here the sample has roughly 160,000 clones; around 80% occur a single time. Roughly 7.7% of the sample lies in the top ten.

On this clone itself: Its target antigen remains unknown. Base qualities are not recorded, but no much larger clone differs from it by a single base.

In total, 666 healthy bone marrow donors made up the cohort. Cohort members were all nominally healthy when sampled, although unrecorded immune exposures were likely present. The donor tested CMV seropositive and was one of the 289 seropositive cohort members. Every donor gave a peripheral blood sample, and the peripheral blood mononuclear cells from that sample were used for TCR beta sequencing. The Qiagen DNeasy Blood Extraction Kit was used to extract genomic DNA from the blood cell samples. This clonotype was obtained from a young woman in good health and CMV-seropositive. Sequenced sample: PBMCs.

CDR3 protein: CASSYGQNSNQPQHF. The base sequence is TGTGCCAGCAGTTATGGTCAGAATAGCAATCAGCCCCAGCATTTT. This chain is built from TRBV6-6 and TRBJ1-5; the D gene identity is not certain. The junction carries 9 bases between V and J, which are trimmed by 3 bases and 0 bases respectively. CDR1 MNHNY and CDR2 SVGAGI are derived from the germline V gene (reference sequence). From the cysteine through the phenylalanine, the CDR3 covers 15 amino acids. The DNA shown is the 45-base CDR3, in frame from base 1.